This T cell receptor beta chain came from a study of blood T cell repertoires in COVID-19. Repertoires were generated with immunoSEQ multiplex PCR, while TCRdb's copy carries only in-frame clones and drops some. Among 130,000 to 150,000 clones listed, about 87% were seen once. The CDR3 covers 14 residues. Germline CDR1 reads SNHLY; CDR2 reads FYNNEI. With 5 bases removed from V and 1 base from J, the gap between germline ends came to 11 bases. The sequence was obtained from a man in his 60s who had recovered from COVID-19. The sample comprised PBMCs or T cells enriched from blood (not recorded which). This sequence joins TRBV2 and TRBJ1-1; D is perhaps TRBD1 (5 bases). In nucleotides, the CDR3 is TGTGCCAGCAGTCGAAGGCAGGGGAACACTGAAGCTTTCTTT. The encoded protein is CASSRRQGNTEAFF.